This T cell receptor (beta chain) was recorded in a study of cytotoxic CD8 clonotypes in ibrutinib-treated CLL. The method was immunoSEQ multiplex PCR; TCRdb's version includes in-frame clones alone and lacks a portion of them. The top ten hold roughly 35% of the sample, which has about 76,000 clones, 83% seen once. The sequence was collected from a human donor with chronic lymphocytic leukemia. This sample comprised PBMCs, obtained after 24 months of ibrutinib treatment.

The CDR3 loop reads CASSIHPEDQPQHF. CDR3 nucleotides: TGTGCCAGCAGTATTCACCCCGAGGATCAGCCCCAGCATTTT. The chain employs TRBV6-1 and TRBJ1-5; D is unresolved. Germline V gene data show CDR1 as MNHNS and CDR2 as SASEGT. The CDR3 contains 14 residues. The V end was cut by 5 bases, the J end by 5 bases, with 13 bases between.